This TCR beta chain derives from a study of response to subunit inactivated influenza vaccine. Overall study findings and caveats: Authors suggested each seasonal flu vaccination may recruit only limited numbers of new T cells.

TCRdb analysed the RT-PCR reads with MiXCR anew, one entry per CDR3 protein. The sample carries hundreds of thousands of distinct CDR3 sequences, 11% to 15% recorded once. V was pared by 11 bases and J by 0 bases, with 6 bases of the junction left unmatched. CDR1 LNHDA and CDR2 SQIVND come from the germline V gene (reference sequence). This CDR3 region has 13 residues. This clonotype was seen a few times. Its antigen is as yet unknown. The source is a man aged 50-59 years who received an inactivated influenza vaccine. The rearrangement joins TRBV19 to TRBJ1-1, with 7 positions matching TRBD1. Source: PBMCs from blood, taken less than 15 days before vaccination. The CDR3, as DNA: TGTGCCGTCATTGGACAGGTGAACACTGAAGCTTTCTTT. Protein sequence: CAVIGQVNTEAFF.